This T cell receptor (beta chain) was captured in a study of metastatic and nonmetastatic thyroid tumors. Thyroid surgery was preceded by no treatment in any patient. Through MiXCR, TCRdb re-clonotyped the PCR reads. The sample includes fewer than 4,500 clones, roughly 20% of them seen just once. This clone was detected only once. CDR3 size: 15 residues. Germline loops: CDR1 DFQATT, CDR2 SNEGSKA (reference sequence). Trimming cost V 3 bases and J 0 bases; bases outside gene matches: 7. The chain carries TRBV20-1 and TRBJ2-7; 8 bases agree with TRBD2. The specimen was tumor tissue. This sequence originates from a male donor with papillary thyroid cancer or a benign thyroid nodule (not recorded which). Some clones in this sample may be carry-over from other donors' samples. In nucleotides, the CDR3 is TGCAGTGCTAGGAATAGCGGGACTGCCTCCTACGAGCAGTACTTC. The encoded protein is CSARNSGTASYEQYF.